This TCR beta chain was retrieved from a study of cytomegalovirus exposure and HLA in healthy donors. Overall study context: As an earlier analysis found, some 180 million T cells yielded 90 million to 140 million unique TCR beta sequences. Early released data comprised about 84 million unique TCRs from HLA-typed donors.

PCR involved 60 Vbeta and 13 Jbeta primers. TCRdb's table, derived via immunoSEQ multiplex PCR, lists solely in-frame clones and lacks some. The sample includes about 190,000 clones, roughly 79% of them seen just once. The study's findings and limits: In an earlier analysis, most TCR beta V segments were productive about 87% or about 30% of the time.

About this clone: Its matching antigen is unknown.

V gave up 3 bases and J gave up 0 bases, with 13 bases separating them. The CDR3 contains 16 residues. Germline loops: CDR1 LNHDA, CDR2 SQIVND (reference sequence). The chain links TRBV19 to TRBJ2-3, with D perhaps matching TRBD2 (6 bases). Sequencing input: PBMCs. The sequence was collected from a woman aged 18-29 years in good health and CMV-seronegative. The CDR3 nucleotides read TGTGCCAGTAGTATCGGGGGAACATCTAGCACAGATACGCAGTATTTT. Translating it yields CASSIGGTSSTDTQYF.